Listed below are T cell receptor beta chains from one sample, sequenced in a study of shared clonotypes between healthy human individuals. Using immunoSEQ multiplex PCR, the repertoire was profiled, and TCRdb retains in-frame clones only, with some absent. This sample has more than 550,000 clones, with around 92% found just once. Sequenced input: naive CD8+ T cells sorted from blood. The source is a man aged 30 to 45 in good health. Each CDR3 is given without its conserved first and last residue. Each record gives: V gene, J gene, CDR3 protein.

TRBV12-5	TRBJ2-1	ASGLGLADYNEQF
TRBV6-6	TRBJ2-4	ASSYSTLDRENIQY
TRBV9	TRBJ2-3	ASSTSSYSGDKDTQY
TRBV27	TRBJ2-3	ASTKYSGSTDTQY
TRBV27	TRBJ2-3	ASSSENNPSTDTQY
TRBV19	TRBJ2-7	ASSPLGRNGNYEQY
TRBV30	TRBJ2-2	AWDPGQEFGELF
TRBV18	TRBJ2-2	ASSPREERRTGELF
TRBV12-5	TRBJ2-5	ASGSPTGGETQY
TRBV5-1	TRBJ2-6	ASHEFSGANVLT
TRBV10-3	TRBJ1-5	AISGTGTGFQPQH
TRBV2	TRBJ2-5	ASSGPGTKGTRYQETQY
TRBV28	TRBJ2-2	ASSADSTGELF
TRBV29-1	TRBJ2-7	SVGTDYEQY
TRBV6-5	TRBJ1-1	ASSTGPWGNTEAF
TRBV28	TRBJ2-1	ASSLLTGTSVTNEQF
TRBV12-5	TRBJ1-1	ASGYSQDSEAF
TRBV27	TRBJ2-1	ASKVGLADPHEQF
TRBV29-1	TRBJ2-1	SVVWAGAGDEQF
TRBV28	TRBJ1-1	ASSLWTNEAF
TRBV5-1	TRBJ2-1	ASSLAWAGSYNEQF
TRBV27	TRBJ2-1	ASSSPIAGGRNEQF
TRBV28	TRBJ2-5	ASSSGPERRTQY
TRBV28	TRBJ1-1	ASGRQGALSEAF
TRBV14	TRBJ2-7	ASSQLNTGVHEQY
TRBV10-2	TRBJ2-7	ASSQTDLSYEQY
TRBV10-3	TRBJ1-4	AISARPGSTNEKLF
TRBV28	TRBJ2-7	ASSLTAVTASYEQY
TRBV14	TRBJ2-1	ASSQVTSGNEQF
TRBV7-9	TRBJ2-7	ASSLEGGVEYEQY
TRBV6-1	TRBJ2-7	ASSVHTPYEQY
TRBV5-5	TRBJ2-7	ASNRPSGNEQY
TRBV7-9	TRBJ2-7	ASSSPGRAYEQY
TRBV27	TRBJ2-7	ASSFGPPYEQY
TRBV25-1	TRBJ2-1	ASSGVHEQF
TRBV6-5	TRBJ2-7	ASSYLAGGSDEQY
TRBV28	TRBJ2-3	ASSGPGTDTQY
TRBV11-2	TRBJ2-7	ASRSLRGVYEQY
TRBV5-6	TRBJ2-7	ASSLGRGRGYEQY
TRBV2	TRBJ2-7	ASSEMAGKGLVYYEQY
TRBV10-2	TRBJ2-7	ASSPADPYEQY
TRBV4-3	TRBJ2-1	ASSQDNREKRFDEQF
TRBV11-2	TRBJ2-3	ASSLDPIGDTQY
TRBV19	TRBJ2-1	ASTGGSYNEQF